These 31 T cell receptor beta chains share one sample of origin, sequenced in a study of blood T cell repertoires in COVID-19. Using immunoSEQ multiplex PCR, the repertoire was profiled, and TCRdb retains in-frame clones only, with some absent. The data show about 140,000 clones, around 91% seen once. The sample consisted of peripheral blood. The receptors were gathered from a woman aged 60-70 years with active COVID-19.

The genes are TRBV10-3 and TRBJ1-1; D perhaps matches TRBD1 (5 bases). The CDR3 has 14 amino acids. Germline-derived CDR1 and CDR2 are ENHRY and SYGVKD. Trimming pared 0 bases from V and 6 bases from J, leaving 11 bases between. CDR3 loop: CAISESGGRSEAFF. In nucleotides, the CDR3 is TGTGCCATCAGTGAGTCGGGGGGGAGGTCTGAAGCTTTCTTT.

The chain has TRBV5-4 and TRBJ2-2; D is perhaps TRBD2 (6 bases). The CDR3 length is 13 residues. V was cut by 5 bases and J by 5 bases, with 10 bases left in between. From germline, CDR1 is SGHNT and CDR2 YYREEE (reference sequence). CDR3 sequence: CASRAAGTGELFF. DNA of the CDR3: TGTGCCAGCAGGGCGGCGGGGACCGGGGAGCTGTTTTTT.

The J gene is TRBJ2-1, the V gene TRBV27; 14 nucleotides match TRBD2. The CDR3 spans 19 residues. Per the germline V gene, CDR1 is MNHEY and CDR2 is SMNVEV (reference sequence). The V and J ends lost 3 bases and 7 bases, in that order; junction bases with no gene match: 14. The CDR3 coding sequence is TGTGCCAGCAGTTTTTGGGCAGGGCCGAGGACTAGCGGGAGGAATGAGCAGTTCTTC. Translated: CASSFWAGPRTSGRNEQFF.

The chain joins TRBV27 to TRBJ2-7, with 9 positions matching TRBD2. Trimming removed 4 bases from V and 3 bases from J; junction bases left unmatched: 7. CDR1 and CDR2 from the germline V gene are MNHEY and SMNVEV (reference sequence). The CDR3 consists of 15 residues. The CDR3, as DNA: TGTGCCAGCAGTTCGACTAGCGGCATCCTCTACGAGCAGTACTTC. As protein: CASSSTSGILYEQYF.

This sequence joins TRBV28 and TRBJ2-3, with 8 bases lining up with TRBD2. CDR1 is MDHEN and CDR2 is SYDVKM in the germline V gene. V gave up 5 bases and J gave up 4 bases; unmatched junction bases: 17. There are 18 residues in the CDR3. The CDR3, as DNA: TGTGCCAGCAGTGCAAGGATTATAGCGGGATGGGTTCCAGATACGCAGTATTTT. Its protein product is CASSARIIAGWVPDTQYF.

This chain connects TRBV27 to TRBJ2-3, with 8 bases that match TRBD2. J was trimmed by 3 bases and V by 6 bases; bases with no gene match: 11. The V gene's germline CDR1 is MNHEY and CDR2 SMNVEV (reference sequence). There are 16 residues in the CDR3. CDR3 sequence reads: CASRTTSGRGTDTQYF. CDR3 nucleotides: TGTGCCAGCAGAACGACCAGCGGGAGAGGAACAGATACGCAGTATTTT.

V and J are TRBV28 and TRBJ2-4; 9 nucleotides agree with TRBD1. The trim removed 5 bases at V and 6 bases at J, leaving 5 bases unmatched. The length of the CDR3 is 14 residues. Per germline, CDR1 MDHEN and CDR2 SYDVKM. Here the CDR3 reads CASSPGQGGNIQYF. CDR3 nucleotide sequence: TGTGCCAGCAGTCCGGGACAGGGCGGAAACATTCAGTACTTC.

The chain uses TRBV2 and TRBJ2-5; 7 bases align to TRBD2. Losses at the gene ends were 5 bases for V and 1 base for J; bases not matched to a gene: 10. Germline CDR1 SNHLY, CDR2 FYNNEI. The CDR3 loop spans 16 amino acids. CDR3 nucleotides: TGTGCCAGCAGTCGAACTAGACTAGCAGCCCAAGAGACCCAGTACTTC. Translation gives CASSRTRLAAQETQYF. Full variable domain (outside the CDR3, taken from reference TRBV2 and TRBJ2-5): EPEVTQTPSHQVTQMGQEVILRCVPISNHLYFYWYRQILGQKVEFLVSFYNNEISEKSEIFDDQFSVERPDGSNFTLKIRSTKLEDSAMYFCASSRTRLAAQETQYFGPGTRLLVL.

This chain joins TRBV7-8 and TRBJ2-1; 7 nucleotides line up with TRBD2. Germline CDR1 reads SGHVS; CDR2 reads FQNEAQ. Trimming at V came to 4 bases and at J to 7 bases, leaving 13 bases not matched to a gene. The CDR3 length is 16 residues. The CDR3 reads CASSYGGSGVKNEQFF. Here the CDR3 DNA reads TGTGCCAGCAGCTACGGCGGGAGCGGGGTAAAAAATGAGCAGTTCTTC. The full variable domain, completed using reference TRBV7-8 and TRBJ2-1, is GAGVSQSPRYKVAKRGQDVALRCDPISGHVSLFWYQQALGQGPEFLTYFQNEAQLDKSGLPSDRFFAERPEGSVSTLKIQRTQQEDSAVYLCASSYGGSGVKNEQFFGPGTRLTVL.

V and J are TRBV7-8 and TRBJ1-6, with D possibly being TRBD1 (5 bases). The CDR3 has 17 amino acids. Trimming removed 1 base from V and 7 bases from J, with 17 bases in between. Germline-derived CDR1 and CDR2 are SGHVS and FQNEAQ. This CDR3 is CASSLDRSGTRNSPLHF. The CDR3 DNA reads as TGTGCCAGCAGCTTAGACCGATCCGGGACTCGGAATTCACCCCTCCACTTT.

The chain joins TRBV5-6 to TRBJ2-6; D might be TRBD1 (5 bases). CDR1 SGHDT and CDR2 YYEEEE come from the germline V gene. The CDR3 contains 18 residues. V lost 0 bases and J lost 0, with 13 bases in between. The CDR3 here is CASSLARRVASGANVLTF. The CDR3, as DNA: TGTGCCAGCAGCTTGGCTCGCAGGGTGGCCTCTGGGGCCAACGTCCTGACTTTC.

The chain is built from TRBV2 and TRBJ1-6; no clear D. The germline V gene has CDR1 SNHLY and CDR2 FYNNEI. Trimming took off 8 bases at V and 0 bases at J, with 8 bases between the two ends. The CDR3 extends over 14 amino acids. The CDR3 spells CASGGSSYNSPLHF. The CDR3 bases are TGTGCCAGCGGTGGGAGCTCCTATAATTCACCCCTCCACTTT.

The V gene is TRBV19, the J gene TRBJ1-5, with no clear D. The CDR3 is 16 residues long. V gave up 6 bases and J gave up 1 base, with 16 bases separating them. Germline assignment: CDR1 LNHDA and CDR2 SQIVND (reference sequence). The CDR3, as DNA: TGTGCCAGTAGCCAAATGGCCAGATCGAGCAATCAGCCCCAGCATTTT. Encoded protein: CASSQMARSSNQPQHF.

The gene calls are TRBV9 and TRBJ2-2, with TRBD2 identical over 12 bases. V gave up 0 bases and J gave up 3 bases; unmatched junction bases: 6. Germline V gene lookup returns CDR1 SGDLS and CDR2 YYNGEE. This CDR3 spans 18 amino acids. The CDR3: CASSVDPLAGGHTGELFF. The CDR3 coding sequence is TGTGCCAGCAGCGTAGATCCCCTAGCGGGAGGGCACACCGGGGAGCTGTTTTTT.

CDR3 bases: TGTGCCAGCAGCCCCCTTCGCGCGGGACAGGGTTCAGATACGCAGTATTTT. This sequence encodes CASSPLRAGQGSDTQYF. The chain links TRBV13 to TRBJ2-3; 9 positions agree with TRBD1. Germline-derived CDR1 and CDR2 are PRHDT and FYEKMQ (reference sequence). V lost 5 bases to trimming and J lost 4 bases; unmatched junction nucleotides: 13. The CDR3 spans 17 residues.

This clone was observed a single time. The rearrangement uses TRBV2 and TRBJ2-1; 10 bases are shared with TRBD2. This CDR3 has 15 amino acids. With 5 bases clipped from V and 7 bases from J, the junction kept 8 bases outside the gene matches. Per the germline V gene, CDR1 is SNHLY and CDR2 is FYNNEI. The DNA for the CDR3 is TGTGCCAGCAGTTCAACCGGGACTAGCGAAAATGAGCAGTTCTTC. Its translation: CASSSTGTSENEQFF.

This clone occurred once. The chain couples TRBV10-3 to TRBJ1-2; tentatively, D is TRBD1 (5 bases). The V and J ends lost 3 bases and 7 bases respectively, with 18 bases between them. CDR3 length: 15 amino acids. Germline CDR1 ENHRY, CDR2 SYGVKD. CDR3 loop: CAISDPGRGVSGYTF. The CDR3 DNA sequence: TGTGCCATCAGTGATCCCGGGCGGGGCGTGAGTGGCTACACCTTC.

This clone has only a few counts. An end of the junction does not agree with germline; a read error may underlie this. The V gene is TRBV7-8, the J gene TRBJ2-7, with 11 nucleotides matching TRBD1. The CDR3 consists of 14 residues. Germline-derived CDR1 and CDR2 are SGHVS and FQNEAQ. CDR3 protein: CASSLRDRDRGTNF. DNA for the CDR3: TGTGCCAGCAGCCTCCGGGACAGGGACAGGGGGACCAACTTC.

In this sample, this clone turned up once. This chain joins TRBV28 and TRBJ2-3; 9 bases align to TRBD2. Germline trimming cut 3 bases from V and 9 bases from J; bases unmatched to any gene: 16. CDR3 size: 17 residues. The germline V gene has CDR1 MDHEN and CDR2 SYDVKM. CDR3 bases: TGTGCCAGCAGTTTCCACTTATTCCTAGCGGGAAAGGAAACGCAGTATTTT. Its protein is CASSFHLFLAGKETQYF.

J is TRBJ1-3 and V is TRBV7-2; D gene uncertain. The CDR3 sequence is 14 residues long. CDR1 and CDR2 (germline): SGHTA, FQGNSA. Trimming pared 5 bases from V and 9 bases from J, leaving 17 bases between. As DNA, the CDR3 is TGTGCCAGCAGCCCACGCCGGAAATCGGGCACCATATATTTT. Translated: CASSPRRKSGTIYF.

The chain links TRBV11-3 to TRBJ2-5; tentative D call: TRBD2 (6 bases). The germline CDR1 and CDR2 sequences are SGHNT and YENEEA. V lost 4 bases, J lost 0 bases, and 9 bases lay in between. The length of the CDR3 is 14 residues. The CDR3 region has the DNA TGTGCCAGCAGCTCTCGGGGGAACCAAGAGACCCAGTACTTC. It encodes CASSSRGNQETQYF.

This clone is a singleton in its sample. V gene TRBV9 combines with J gene TRBJ2-1, with unresolved D. V was trimmed by 4 bases and J by 9 bases, leaving 14 bases between them. The V gene's germline CDR1 is SGDLS and CDR2 YYNGEE. The length of the CDR3 is 13 residues. In DNA form, the CDR3 reads TGTGCCAGCAGCCCAACCCCGGAGTTTGAGCAGTTCTTC. It is translated as CASSPTPEFEQFF.

This rearrangement joins TRBV6-2 or TRBV6-3 to TRBJ2-3; weak D call: TRBD1 (6 bases). Germline-derived CDR1 and CDR2 are MNHEY and SVGEGT. The CDR3 spans 15 residues. Trimming stripped 1 base from V and 3 bases from J, with 11 bases between. In DNA, the CDR3 is TGTGCCAGCAGTTACTATTCCCAGGGGACAGATACGCAGTATTTT. As protein: CASSYYSQGTDTQYF.

The rearrangement links TRBV28 to TRBJ1-3; D is ambiguous. The CDR3 is made up of 14 amino acids. Germline CDR1 and CDR2: MDHEN and SYDVKM. The V gene lost 2 bases and the J gene lost 6 bases, with 11 bases spanning the gap. The CDR3 is CASSLSGQLNTIYF. CDR3 sequence (DNA): TGTGCCAGCAGTTTAAGTGGGCAGCTAAACACCATATATTTT.

This clone was seen once. The genes are TRBV6-5 and TRBJ1-6; D is possibly TRBD1 (6 bases). The CDR3 loop spans 15 amino acids. Germline values: CDR1 MNHEY, CDR2 SVGAGI. Trimming took off 6 bases at V and 0 bases at J, with 9 bases between the two ends. The CDR3 here is CASRAGVSYNSPLHF. As DNA, the CDR3 is TGTGCCAGCAGAGCAGGGGTCTCCTATAATTCACCCCTCCACTTT.

The chain recombines TRBV3-1 (or the pseudogene TRBV3-2) with TRBJ2-7; 9 nucleotides line up with TRBD2. The CDR3 has 16 amino acids. The germline gives CDR1 LGHDT, CDR2 YNNKEL (reference sequence). The V gene end was trimmed by 1 base and the J gene end by 9 bases; junction bases not matched to a gene: 13. The CDR3 here is CASSQGEGSGRSGQYF. CDR3 sequence (DNA): TGTGCCAGCAGCCAAGGAGAGGGTAGCGGGAGATCGGGGCAGTACTTC.

This sequence joins TRBV3-1 (or the pseudogene TRBV3-2) and TRBJ2-1; possibly TRBD2 for D (5 bases). Germline V gene lookup returns CDR1 LGHDT and CDR2 YNNKEL (reference sequence). The CDR3 is 12 amino acids. With 3 bases removed from V and 9 bases from J, the gap between germline ends came to 9 bases. Written as DNA, the CDR3 is TGTGCCAGCAGCCACCCGGGGAGTGAGCAGTTCTTC. Translation gives CASSHPGSEQFF.

This rearrangement joins TRBV19 to TRBJ2-7; TRBD2 aligns across 12 bases. Germline CDR1 is LNHDA and CDR2 is SQIVND (reference sequence). The CDR3 runs 16 residues. With 1 base clipped from V and 3 bases from J, the junction kept 4 bases outside the gene matches. CDR3 amino acids: CASSIGLAGDDYEQYF. CDR3 nucleotide sequence: TGTGCCAGTAGTATAGGACTAGCGGGAGACGACTACGAGCAGTACTTC.

The rearrangement joins TRBV9 to TRBJ1-1; D is undetermined. The CDR3 contains 12 residues. V was cut by 4 bases and J by 3 bases, with 7 bases left in between. Looked up from germline, CDR1 is SGDLS and CDR2 is YYNGEE. CDR3 bases: TGTGCCAGCAGCCTCAGTGACACTGAAGCTTTCTTT. Translating it yields CASSLSDTEAFF.

V is TRBV27 and J is TRBJ1-6; D may be TRBD1 (6 bases). The CDR3 runs 17 residues. Per the germline V gene, CDR1 is MNHEY and CDR2 is SMNVEV (reference sequence). Trimming removed 4 bases from V and 6 bases from J, with 19 bases in between. As DNA, the CDR3 is TGTGCCAGCAGTTCCACCCCAAGGACAGATTCTAATTCACCCCTCCACTTT. It yields the protein CASSSTPRTDSNSPLHF.

The chain links TRBV19 to TRBJ2-3, with a weak D call TRBD2 (5 bases). CDR1 is LNHDA, CDR2 SQIVND, per germline (reference sequence). This CDR3 comprises 14 residues. V lost 8 bases, J lost 0 bases, and 12 bases lay in between. The CDR3 DNA reads as TGTGCCAGTGCCCCCCGCGGGAGCACAGATACGCAGTATTTT. The encoded protein is CASAPRGSTDTQYF.